This is a list of T cell receptor beta chains from one sample in a study of spatial heterogeneity in lung cancer. TCRdb analysed the 5' RACE reads with MiXCR anew, one entry per CDR3 protein. The sample shows approximately 12,000 distinct CDR3 sequences, approximately 6.2% of them seen only once. Material: normal lung tissue next to the tumor, obtained at surgery. The receptors originated from a male donor with early-stage non-small cell lung cancer. CDR3s include the opening cysteine and the closing phenylalanine or tryptophan. Clone size is shown for a subset of rows, as once, few, many or a class of expanded clone.

CDR3 | V | size | J
CASSGNLLLGRTEAFF | TRBV5-1 | few | TRBJ1-1
CSALATNTEAFF | TRBV20-1 | many | TRBJ1-1
CASGEGQGNTEAFF | TRBV2 | few | TRBJ1-1
CASSTALSYEQYF | TRBV12-3/TRBV12-4 | - | TRBJ2-7
CASSPPTDNYGYTF | TRBV5-6 | many | TRBJ1-2
CASSLRPTSYNEQFF | TRBV7-8 | once | TRBJ2-1
CASSLVGGANVLTF | TRBV5-1 | - | TRBJ2-6
CASSIGGTGIAGYTF | TRBV19 | many | TRBJ1-2
CSILDRVFTDTQYF | TRBV29-1 | many | TRBJ2-3
CASSYGSGGQFF | TRBV6-2/TRBV6-3 | medium-sized | TRBJ2-1
CASSLIRDRGSEAFF | TRBV7-3 | - | TRBJ1-1
CASRTGGSTEAFF | TRBV6-1 | few | TRBJ1-1
CASSSIRTVQETQYF | TRBV11-3 | - | TRBJ2-5
CSASPTSGGGEQYF | TRBV20-1 | many | TRBJ2-7
CSVVVRQETQYF | TRBV29-1 | many | TRBJ2-5
CSVEVRVGPSYNEQFF | TRBV29-1 | - | TRBJ2-1
CASSQDPQGATEAFF | TRBV4-3 | - | TRBJ1-1
CASPKRRGWASNEQFF | TRBV19 | few | TRBJ2-1
CSANPTSSGVYGEQFF | TRBV20-1 | many | TRBJ2-1
CSARPGTGTDTQYF | TRBV20-1 | medium-sized | TRBJ2-3
CASRGTRNTGELFF | TRBV10-2 | many | TRBJ2-2
CATTDQGPSYEQYF | TRBV2 | many | TRBJ2-7
CASSLGTGFSQTQYF | TRBV4-3 | - | TRBJ2-5
CASRTNRAGAGSPLHF | TRBV13 | many | TRBJ1-6
CSVTSQGGTEAFF | TRBV29-1 | many | TRBJ1-1
CASSSPGTVGNIQYF | TRBV28 | many | TRBJ2-4
CASTKTGTSVGYEQFF | TRBV12-3/TRBV12-4 | many | TRBJ2-1
CASSEQQGVLNTEAFF | TRBV9 | medium-sized | TRBJ1-1
CASSSSSGPYEQYF | TRBV12-3/TRBV12-4 | many | TRBJ2-7
CASSLWAGGLSPLHF | TRBV7-2 | many | TRBJ1-6
CASSPGGGRSNTEAFF | TRBV4-3 | few | TRBJ1-1
CASSLATGFQPQHF | TRBV7-2 | many | TRBJ1-5
CASSESGLSSPLHF | TRBV6-1 | many | TRBJ1-6
CASSHLLRGTGDNEQFF | TRBV5-8 | many | TRBJ2-1
CAINLGPEGGELFF | TRBV7-3 | - | TRBJ2-2
CASSQAGTLNYGYTF | TRBV4-1 | - | TRBJ1-2
CASTLGVKSTDTQYF | TRBV12-3/TRBV12-4 | few | TRBJ2-3
CASSQPGLSSYNSPLHF | TRBV14 | few | TRBJ1-6
CASSQREFRTGELFF | TRBV7-2 | many | TRBJ2-2
CASSEGTYGYTF | TRBV5-1 | many | TRBJ1-2
CASRSGGGNSPLHF | TRBV27 | many | TRBJ1-6
CSGVDSYTQYF | TRBV29-1 | large | TRBJ2-3
CASSEDSYNSPLHF | TRBV7-9 | - | TRBJ1-6
CASKGSNYGYTF | TRBV6-5 | many | TRBJ1-2
CASRNTDRVTEAFF | TRBV5-8 | medium-sized | TRBJ1-1